This entry describes one TCR beta chain. Using immunoSEQ multiplex PCR, the repertoire was profiled, and TCRdb retains in-frame clones only, with some absent. The sample records around 170,000 clones, approximately 85% being singletons. This sample is part of a study of blood T cell repertoires in COVID-19. Individuals drawn from 20 to 25 US areas were roughly 18 to 100 years old. In assigning cohorts, the study relied on participant-reported clinical history. Cohort 3 recovered donors had two negative PCRs, clearance, or symptom resolution. Sequenced sample: PBMCs or T cells enriched from blood (not recorded which). The sequence was obtained from a woman aged 25-40 years who had recovered from COVID-19.

This chain's CDR3 is CASSGTREGYTDTQYF. In nucleotides, the CDR3 is TGCGCCAGCAGCGGAACTAGGGAGGGATACACAGATACGCAGTATTTT. This chain uses TRBV5-1 with TRBJ2-3, with TRBD2 matching 7 bases. The CDR3 spans 16 residues. Germline-derived CDR1 and CDR2 are SGHRS and YFSETQ. J was trimmed by 2 bases and V by 4 bases; bases with no gene match: 10.